These 7 T cell receptor beta chains originate from one sample sequenced in a study of CD8+ T cells in alopecia areata. Reverse transcribed after extraction, RNA yielded cDNA as the sequencing template. Libraries were prepared by immunoSEQ multiplex PCR; TCRdb keeps only in-frame clonotypes and omits some of them. The table shows approximately 300,000 clones, with 58% occurring only once. Noted treatment: oral pan-JAK inhibitor, 5-10 mg twice daily. This material consisted of CD4+ T cells sorted from blood, taken at week 24, from a patient treated with tofacitinib. The receptor set was obtained from a human donor with alopecia areata.

V and J are TRBV10-3 and TRBJ2-3, with D maybe TRBD2 (6 bases). CDR3 length: 16 residues. Germline V gene data show CDR1 as ENHRY and CDR2 as SYGVKD. Between the trimmed V and J ends, which lost 6 bases and 0 bases, there was a span of 16 bases. The CDR3 region is CAIRSQAGTSTDTQYF. CDR3 sequence (DNA): TGTGCCATCAGATCCCAAGCGGGTACTAGCACAGATACGCAGTATTTT.

J is TRBJ2-6 and V is TRBV4-1, with 9 nucleotides matching TRBD1. This CDR3 has 15 residues. Per the germline V gene, CDR1 is MGHRA and CDR2 is YSYEKL. Trimming took 10 bases from V and 4 from J; bases not matched to a gene: 8. The CDR3 DNA follows: TGCGCCACCGCCGAACAGGGGGCAGGGGCCAACGTCCTGACTTTC. Amino acids: CATAEQGAGANVLTF.

The rearrangement joins TRBV20-1 to TRBJ2-5; no clear D gene. The V gene lost 5 bases and the J gene lost 5 bases, with 9 bases spanning the gap. The germline V gene has CDR1 DFQATT and CDR2 SNEGSKA (reference sequence). The CDR3 spans 11 residues. The CDR3 loop is CSAHDWETQYF. CDR3 coding DNA: TGCAGTGCTCACGACTGGGAGACCCAGTACTTC.

The V gene is TRBV5-1, the J gene TRBJ2-5; 11 bases agree with TRBD2. J gave up 4 bases and V 0 bases, and 11 bases lay outside the gene matches. CDR1 is SGHRS and CDR2 is YFSETQ in the germline V gene. The CDR3 length is 18 residues. Here the CDR3 DNA reads TGCGCCAGCAGCTTGGCGCGAGGACTAGCGGGTAGTGGAGAGACCCAGTACTTC. Residues: CASSLARGLAGSGETQYF.

The chain recombines TRBV30 with TRBJ1-2; D is uncertain. Trimming stripped 0 bases from V and 1 base from J, with 12 bases between. The CDR3 is 15 amino acids. Germline V lookup: CDR1 GTSNPN, CDR2 SVGIG (reference sequence). CDR3 DNA sequence: TGTGCCTGGAGTGTAAACCCCCGGGTTAACTATGGCTACACCTTC. It codes for CAWSVNPRVNYGYTF.

The J gene is TRBJ2-6, the V gene TRBV7-9, with D tentatively TRBD1 (5 bases). The V and J ends lost 3 bases and 4 bases respectively, with 13 bases between them. The CDR3 spans 16 residues. Germline assignment: CDR1 SEHNR and CDR2 FQNEAQ (reference sequence). CDR3 loop: CASSFSRVAGANVLTF. The CDR3 DNA follows: TGTGCCAGCAGCTTTTCCAGGGTGGCAGGGGCCAACGTCCTGACTTTC.

This chain joins TRBV5-6 and TRBJ2-2; tentatively, D is TRBD2 (6 bases). CDR3 length equals 16 residues. Trimming shortened V by 0 bases and J by 2 bases, and 11 bases separated the two germline ends. Germline assignment: CDR1 SGHDT and CDR2 YYEEEE. CDR3 bases: TGTGCCAGCAGCTTGGACGGGGGTTACAACACCGGGGAGCTGTTTTTT. Amino acids: CASSLDGGYNTGELFF.